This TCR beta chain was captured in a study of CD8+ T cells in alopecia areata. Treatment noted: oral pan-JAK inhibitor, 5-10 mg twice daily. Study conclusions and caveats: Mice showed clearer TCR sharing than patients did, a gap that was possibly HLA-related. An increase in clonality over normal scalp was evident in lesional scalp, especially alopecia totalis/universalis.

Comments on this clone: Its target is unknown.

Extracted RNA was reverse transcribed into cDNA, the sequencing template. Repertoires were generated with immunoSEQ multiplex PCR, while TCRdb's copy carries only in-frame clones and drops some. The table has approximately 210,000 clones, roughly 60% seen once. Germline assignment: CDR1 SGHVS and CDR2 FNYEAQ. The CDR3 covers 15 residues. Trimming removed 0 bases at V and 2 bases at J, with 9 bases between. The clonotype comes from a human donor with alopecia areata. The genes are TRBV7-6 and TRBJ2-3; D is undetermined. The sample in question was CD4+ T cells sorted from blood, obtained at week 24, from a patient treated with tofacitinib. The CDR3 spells CASSLADGTTDTQYF. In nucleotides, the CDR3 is TGTGCCAGCAGCTTAGCGGACGGAACCACAGATACGCAGTATTTT.